A single sample gave rise to the 21 T cell receptor beta chains below, sequenced in a study of blood T cell repertoires in COVID-19. Generated by immunoSEQ multiplex PCR, the TCRdb table keeps only in-frame clones and is missing some. The profile shows about 230,000 clones, more than 70% of them singletons. Sequenced: peripheral blood. These receptors were obtained from an elderly man with acute or convalescent COVID-19.

In regard to this clone: Other DNA sequences in this sample translate to the same CDR3. The rearrangement uses TRBV4-1 and TRBJ2-7, with unresolved D. Trimming took off 3 bases at V and 0 bases at J, with 6 bases between the two ends. Germline V gene sequence: CDR1 MGHRA, CDR2 YSYEKL. The CDR3 totals 13 residues. This CDR3 reads CASSQGSSYEQYF. CDR3 nucleotide sequence: TGCGCCAGCAGCCAGGGCAGCTCCTACGAGCAGTACTTC.

J is TRBJ1-2 and V is TRBV5-1, with 8 bases matching TRBD1. Germline lookup yields CDR1 SGHRS and CDR2 YFSETQ. The CDR3 spans 15 residues. J was trimmed by 5 bases and V by 2 bases; bases with no gene match: 8. CDR3: CASSLSPGTGYGYTF. In nucleotides, the CDR3 is TGCGCCAGCAGCTTATCTCCGGGGACAGGATATGGCTACACCTTC.

This clone was counted a few times. The J gene is TRBJ2-5, the V gene TRBV2; 9 bases are shared with TRBD1. This CDR3 spans 14 amino acids. Germline trimming cut 5 bases from V and 5 bases from J; bases unmatched to any gene: 6. Germline assignment: CDR1 SNHLY and CDR2 FYNNEI. The chain's CDR3 is CASSPGTGRETQYF. In DNA, the CDR3 is TGTGCCAGCAGTCCCGGGACAGGGCGTGAGACCCAGTACTTC.

The V gene is TRBV9, the J gene TRBJ1-2; D not certain. From germline, CDR1 is SGDLS and CDR2 YYNGEE. The V gene lost 3 bases and the J gene lost 5 bases, with 20 bases spanning the gap. This CDR3 spans 16 amino acids. The CDR3 sequence is CASSARRGSEDYGYTF. For the CDR3, the DNA is TGTGCCAGCAGCGCGAGACGGGGATCTGAAGATTATGGCTACACCTTC.

This chain's CDR3 is CASSPAGLETQYF. The CDR3 coding sequence is TGTGCCAGCAGCCCCGCAGGGCTGGAGACCCAGTACTTC. The chain links TRBV14 to TRBJ2-5, with D tentatively TRBD1 (5 bases). V dropped 4 bases and J dropped 5 bases, with 11 bases sitting between them. In germline, CDR1 is SGHDN, CDR2 FVKESK. The CDR3 covers 13 residues.

The chain uses TRBV6-1 and TRBJ1-5, with 8 positions matching TRBD1. The CDR3 runs to 17 residues. CDR1 is MNHNS and CDR2 is SASEGT in the germline V gene. Losses at the gene ends were 0 bases for V and 4 bases for J; bases not matched to a gene: 8. The CDR3 nucleotides read TGTGCCAGCAGTGAAGCACGAACCACAGGGGGGAATCAGCCCCAGCATTTT. Its translation: CASSEARTTGGNQPQHF.

The chain uses TRBV6-5 and TRBJ1-2, with 7 bases that match TRBD1. Germline values: CDR1 MNHEY, CDR2 SVGAGI. The V segment lost 5 bases and the J segment 8 bases; nucleotides outside the gene matches: 8. There are 13 residues in the CDR3. DNA of the CDR3: TGTGCCAGCAGTACCGACAGGGTTGGGGGCTACACCTTC. It encodes CASSTDRVGGYTF.

This clone was detected a few times. The V and J genes are TRBV4-2 and TRBJ2-4, with 7 bases that match TRBD1. V lost 1 base, J lost 3 bases, and 12 bases stayed unmatched. Germline-derived CDR1 and CDR2 are LGHNA and YNFKEQ. The length of the CDR3 is 18 residues. In nucleotides, the CDR3 is TGTGCCAGCAGCCAAGCTTTCTCAGGGGGTGCGGACAAAAACATTCAGTACTTC. It specifies CASSQAFSGGADKNIQYF.

This chain joins TRBV19 and TRBJ1-1; no clear D. The V end was cut by 4 bases, the J end by 3 bases, with 6 bases between. Germline values: CDR1 LNHDA, CDR2 SQIVND (reference sequence). The CDR3 spans 12 residues. The CDR3 protein is CASSNRDTEAFF. The DNA for the CDR3 is TGTGCCAGTAGTAATCGGGACACTGAAGCTTTCTTT.

The chain carries TRBV2 and TRBJ2-1; 7 bases are shared with TRBD2. The junction had 11 bases not matched to a gene; V was cut back by 4 bases and J by 8 bases. This CDR3 is 15 amino acids long. Germline assignment: CDR1 SNHLY and CDR2 FYNNEI. The CDR3 DNA sequence: TGTGCCAGCAGTGGGGTTTGGGGGGGACGACATGAGCAGTTCTTC. Its translation: CASSGVWGGRHEQFF.

The rearrangement joins TRBV12-3 or TRBV12-4 to TRBJ2-1, with D possibly being TRBD2 (6 bases). The V gene lost 2 bases and the J gene lost 7 bases, with 6 bases spanning the gap. The CDR3 contains 12 residues. The CDR3 DNA reads as TGTGCCAGCAGTTTACGGGAGAATGAGCAGTTCTTC. Protein product: CASSLRENEQFF.

The CDR3 DNA sequence: TGTGCCAGTGGGACTAGCGGGAACTCCTACGAGCAGTACTTC. This encodes CASGTSGNSYEQYF. This rearrangement joins TRBV19 to TRBJ2-7; TRBD2 matches 13 bases. This CDR3 spans 14 amino acids. J was trimmed by 0 bases and V by 8 bases; bases with no gene match: 1. The V gene's germline CDR1 is LNHDA and CDR2 SQIVND (reference sequence).

CDR3 sequence reads: CASSFGQGYNSPLHF. In nucleotides, the CDR3 is TGTGCCAGCAGTTTCGGACAGGGGTATAATTCACCCCTCCACTTT. V usage is TRBV28 and J usage is TRBJ1-6; 9 bases are a match to TRBD1. CDR3 length equals 15 residues. Germline V gene data show CDR1 as MDHEN and CDR2 as SYDVKM. V trimming: 3 bases; J trimming: 4 bases; junction bases outside the gene matches: 1.

The gene calls are TRBV6-5 and TRBJ2-3; 7 bases are shared with TRBD1. CDR3 length: 14 amino acids. CDR1 is MNHEY, CDR2 SVGAGI, per germline. Unmatched junction bases numbered 7, after V lost 5 bases and J lost 5 bases. The CDR3 loop is CASSNRQGVDTQYF. The CDR3 nucleotides read TGTGCCAGCAGTAATAGACAGGGTGTAGATACGCAGTATTTT.

The rearrangement joins TRBV5-1 to TRBJ2-7, with TRBD2 matching over 11 bases. After removal of 4 bases from V and 3 bases from J, the junction contained 6 bases not matched to a gene. The CDR3 length is 15 residues. From germline, CDR1 is SGHRS and CDR2 YFSETQ. The CDR3 sequence: CASSVTSGTYYEQYF. For the CDR3, the DNA is TGCGCCAGCAGCGTGACTAGCGGGACTTACTACGAGCAGTACTTC. Variable domain in full (rest from reference TRBV5-1 and TRBJ2-7): KAGVTQTPRYLIKTRGQQVTLSCSPISGHRSVSWYQQTPGQGLQFLFEYFSETQRNKGNFPGRFSGRQFSNSRSEMNVSTLELGDSALYLCASSVTSGTYYEQYFGPGTRLTVT.

The rearrangement joins TRBV18 to TRBJ1-5, with 7 bases fitting TRBD1. In germline, CDR1 is KGHSH, CDR2 LQKENI. This CDR3 has 14 residues. V lost 3 bases to trimming and J lost 5 bases; unmatched junction nucleotides: 4. This CDR3 is CASSPGRGDQPQHF. The CDR3, as DNA: TGTGCCAGCTCACCCGGCAGGGGGGATCAGCCCCAGCATTTT.

On this clone: At one end, the junction sequence differs from germline, possibly due to a read error. This chain connects TRBV3-1 (or the pseudogene TRBV3-2) to TRBJ2-7; TRBD1 matches at 8 bases. Germline lookup yields CDR1 LGHDT and CDR2 YNNKEL (reference sequence). The CDR3 extends over 15 amino acids. This CDR3 is CASSQDSLEGQGISF. CDR3 coding DNA: TGTGCCAGCAGCCAAGATAGTCTCGAAGGACAGGGTATTTCCTTC.

This clone was picked up one time. The CDR3 reads CASSPRLHSSYNEQFF. The CDR3 DNA reads TGTGCCAGCAGTCCCCGACTCCATAGCTCCTACAATGAGCAGTTCTTC. V gene TRBV27 combines with J gene TRBJ2-1; unclear D gene. Trimming left V 5 bases short and J 0 bases short, with 14 bases between. CDR3 size: 16 residues. Per germline, CDR1 MNHEY and CDR2 SMNVEV (reference sequence).

The V call is TRBV18, the J call TRBJ2-1; D is perhaps TRBD2 (6 bases). The CDR3 loop spans 15 amino acids. Germline CDR1 is KGHSH and CDR2 is LQKENI. The V gene lost 2 bases and the J gene lost 4 bases, with 12 bases spanning the gap. The CDR3 region is CASSPVSGTYNEQFF. CDR3 nucleotides: TGTGCCAGCTCACCAGTATCCGGGACTTACAATGAGCAGTTCTTC.

The rearrangement uses TRBV19 and TRBJ2-3; possibly TRBD2 for D (5 bases). Trimming took off 8 bases at V and 2 bases at J, with 17 bases between the two ends. Germline V gene lookup returns CDR1 LNHDA and CDR2 SQIVND (reference sequence). The CDR3 totals 15 residues. The CDR3 bases are TGTGCCAGTCGGGGTGGCCAGGAACTCACAGATACGCAGTATTTT. It translates to CASRGGQELTDTQYF.

The chain links TRBV12-2 to TRBJ1-5; TRBD1 is the table's D call, not checked against the DNA. TRBV12-2 is recorded as a pseudogene. The CDR3 totals 14 residues. This CDR3 reads CASRLGDRGQPQHF. The CDR3 region has the DNA TGTGCAAGTCGCTTAGGCGACAGGGGTCAGCCCCAGCATTTT.